This TCR beta chain was retrieved from a study of spatial heterogeneity in lung cancer. Study-level information: More beta-chain than alpha-chain sequences were consistently detected.

In TCRdb, the 5' RACE reads were re-called with MiXCR into one record per CDR3 protein. The data hold 90,000 to 95,000 distinct CDR3 sequences, with approximately 12% observed a single time. This CDR3 is 16 amino acids long. Germline CDR1 reads LGHNA; CDR2 reads YSLEER. A note on this clonotype: This may come from a read error, since a much larger clone is one base off.

Time point here: sample taken at primary tumor resection. The input material, whole RNA from tumor, nontumor lung or frozen PBMC, was sequenced unsorted. The receptor was derived from a male donor with early-stage non-small cell lung cancer. V is TRBV4-3 and J is TRBJ1-1; the D is unclear. Specimen: PBMCs, collected at surgery. The CDR3 spells CTSSQDRGPMNTEAFF. CDR3 in DNA: TGCACCAGCAGCCAAGATCGCGGACCCATGAACACTGAAGCTTTCTTT.